This T cell receptor (beta chain) came from a study of EBV T-cell therapy then PD-1 blockade in nasopharyngeal carcinoma (dated by TCRdb to the early 2020s). Genomic DNA was extracted from sorted cells using the Qiagen DNeasy Kit. TCR beta chain deep sequencing was performed on the immunoSEQ platform. As for the original processing: Repertoire data analysis was performed with the immunoSEQ Analyzer software. Held by TCRdb, this immuneACCESS table contains in-frame sequences only and omits some clones. Under half of the omission traces to an unresolved V gene where checked; the cause of the rest is unknown. The D gene and trimming were derived from the DNA, and the V and J assignments and clone size from that table. The sample profile shows 20,000 to 25,000 clones; roughly four fifths of them were found once. The ten most abundant clones make up more than 25% of the sample. The time point label, as the study defines it: 266 days after commencement of treatment, after nivolumab therapy. What the treatment or condition label conveys for this sample: AdE1-LMPpoly-expanded autologous EBV-specific T-cell therapy followed by anti-PD-1 nivolumab.

V is cut back by 3 bases and J by 7 bases, with 0 bases in the junction unmatched. The CDR3 has 11 amino acids, counting the end cysteine and phenylalanine. Only the CDR3 part of the read is kept: 33 bases, read in frame from the first base. Concerning this clone: No antigen is known for it. Within one base of it there is no much larger clone, and no base qualities were kept.

This TCR came from a man aged 35 to 55 with nasopharyngeal carcinoma. The chain employs TRBV12-3 or TRBV12-4 and TRBJ2-7; 7 of the junction bases match TRBD2. Sequences were derived from CD8+ T cells from blood, sampled at roughly day 250 from a patient whose treatment included autologous EBV-specific T cells and nivolumab. The base sequence is TGTGCCAGCAGTTTGGGAGGGGAGCAGTACTTC. The encoded protein is CASSLGGEQYF.